The rows below give T cell receptor beta chains drawn from one sample of a study of blood T cell repertoires in COVID-19. Assay used: immunoSEQ multiplex PCR; TCRdb lists only in-frame clones, some missing. The sample gives about 140,000 clones, 65% to 85% of which show up once; about 8.9% is in the top ten. The sample taken for sequencing was peripheral blood. The receptors stem from a man aged 30 to 39 with COVID-19, enrolled during active disease. Both conserved end residues are part of each CDR3.

CDR3aa | v_gene
CASSRQAEETQYF | TRBV5-1
CASSLLQGTDTQYF | TRBV5-6
CASSLMTAGELFF | TRBV28
CAIQRGGQETQYF | TRBV28
CASQQGAWYTEAFF | TRBV28
CASSLWAGGQFYGYTF | TRBV27
CASSPLAGDHNEQFF | TRBV4-2
CSASPPSGAIHEQYF | TRBV20-1
CSTKDRVKETQYF | TRBV29-1
CASSTLGLAEETQYF | TRBV19
CASSQDLLADSGNEQFF | TRBV3-1/TRBV3-2
CAWKGGSGSNQPQHF | TRBV30
CASSPRTGGNYGYTF | TRBV14
CASSLMNSPLHF | TRBV3-1/TRBV3-2
CASSRKGARTEAFF | TRBV3-1/TRBV3-2
CASRVDRGRFYGYTF | TRBV28
CASSLDSSNYGYTF | TRBV11-2
CASSPPTSGRTFTYNEQFF | TRBV28
CAISESQRGNEQFF | TRBV10-3
CASNLDRLSYEQYF | TRBV7-9
CASSYMTGAQETQYF | TRBV14
CASSRAGLAGASSTDTQYF | TRBV4-3
CASSLMRTSGNTGELFF | TRBV7-2
CASSFRGGGYTF | TRBV7-2
CATSRGAGSLETQYF | TRBV15
CASSFNRGGTYEQYF | TRBV11-2
CASSHLEGANEQFF | TRBV4-1
CASRLSTGGSGELFF | TRBV4-1
CASSFDSYEQYF | TRBV28
CASSQDWLAGAGEQFF | TRBV4-2
CASSRRDSTYEQYF | TRBV6-5
CASSLGTVQETQYF | TRBV11-2
CASRETEGSTDTQYF | TRBV6-4
CATANRDPNYNEQFF | TRBV24-1
CAWSTGVLSDKQYF | TRBV30
CASRPGQPTRELFF | TRBV2
CASSAQGTGAEKLFF | TRBV13
CASRGQGVSGELFF | TRBV10-2
CASSLEGTGFSRYF | TRBV11-2
CASSTGRNTEAFF | TRBV2
CASSSNRGTEAFF | TRBV7-3
CASSQGQHSGNTIYF | TRBV9
CASSSTEPRQSYNSPLHF | TRBV28
CATSKEPLDRASEAFF | TRBV15
CASSYFQEQDQETQYF | TRBV6-6
CASNRLEDNTEAFF | TRBV2
CASSPDIYGYTF | TRBV6-5
CASSPSGRGLNEQYF | TRBV27
CASSPRRDNEQFF | TRBV11-2
CASGSGHNEQFF | TRBV9